The 32 T cell receptor beta chains in this list originate from one sample, sequenced in a study of shared clonotypes between healthy human individuals (dated by TCRdb to about 2020). The receptor library was made with the immunoSEQ multiplex PCR assay. TCRdb re-hosts the immuneACCESS table, in-frame sequences only. Its copies lack some clones; in the studies checked, an unresolved V gene accounts for under half of them, and the cause for the rest is not known. The sample profile shows hundreds of thousands of clones; about three quarters of them were found once. The ten top clones hold 1.5% to 2% of the sample. Specimen: memory CD4+ T cells sorted from blood. The cell subset or site label, as the study defines it: CD45RA-negative fraction. Source of these receptors: a woman aged 25 to 39 in good health.

Written as DNA, the CDR3 is TGTGCCAGCACCTTTAGCGGGACTAGCACAGATACGCAGTATTTT. Protein sequence: CASTFSGTSTDTQYF. V is TRBV11-3 and J is TRBJ2-3; TRBD2 aligns across 8 bases. V was clipped by 7 bases and J by 0 bases; unmatched bases: 6. The length of the CDR3 is 15 residues. Germline V CDR1 and CDR2: SGHNT, YENEEA.

This clone was counted only a few times. Within the sample, other DNA sequences also encode this same CDR3. The J gene is TRBJ2-1, the V gene TRBV7-2, with TRBD2 matching 9 bases. Germline assignment: CDR1 SGHTA and CDR2 FQGNSA. Trimming removed 1 base from V and 3 bases from J; junction bases left unmatched: 1. The length of the CDR3 is 15 residues. The CDR3 sequence is CASSLGSGSYNEQFF. In DNA form, the CDR3 reads TGTGCCAGCAGCTTAGGTAGCGGGAGCTACAATGAGCAGTTCTTC.

V and J are TRBV7-2 and TRBJ1-5; D is unclear. V lost 3 bases to trimming and J lost 2 bases, with 11 bases between them. This CDR3 is built from 15 residues. CDR1 is SGHTA, CDR2 FQGNSA, per germline. The CDR3 loop is CASSFNYVGNQPQHF. Here the CDR3 DNA reads TGTGCCAGCAGCTTCAATTACGTTGGCAATCAGCCCCAGCATTTT.

The chain uses TRBV30 and TRBJ2-3; D ambiguous. Trimming removed 3 bases at V and 2 bases at J, with 15 bases between. Germline V gene lookup returns CDR1 GTSNPN and CDR2 SVGIG (reference sequence). The CDR3 consists of 15 residues. The CDR3 protein is CAWSGRIQNTDTQYF. DNA for the CDR3: TGTGCCTGGAGCGGACGGATCCAGAACACAGATACGCAGTATTTT. Full variable domain (rest looked up from reference TRBV30 and TRBJ2-3): SQTIHQWPATLVQPVGSPLSLECTVEGTSNPNLYWYRQAAGRGLQLLFYSVGIGQISSEVPQNLSASRPQDRQFILSSKKLLLSDSGFYLCAWSGRIQNTDTQYFGPGTRLTVL.

This sequence joins TRBV5-1 and TRBJ2-3; TRBD1 matches 8 bases. Germline assignment: CDR1 SGHRS and CDR2 YFSETQ. Trimming removed 5 bases from V and 5 bases from J; junction bases left unmatched: 7. The CDR3 is made up of 14 amino acids. The CDR3: CASRYWTGKDTQYF. CDR3 DNA: TGCGCCAGCAGATACTGGACAGGGAAAGATACGCAGTATTTT.

This chain uses TRBV15 with TRBJ2-7; a weak D match, TRBD2 (7 bases). This CDR3 comprises 15 residues. V was trimmed by 5 bases and J by 5 bases, leaving 19 bases between them. Germline V lookup: CDR1 LNHNV, CDR2 YYDKDF (reference sequence). As DNA, the CDR3 is TGTGCCACCAGCCTCGCCTCGGGGGGCAAGGACGAGCAGTACTTC. This gives the protein CATSLASGGKDEQYF.

The V and J genes are TRBV18 and TRBJ1-3, with a tentative D call TRBD1 (5 bases). Trimming took off 2 bases at V and 1 base at J, with 9 bases between the two ends. The germline CDR1 and CDR2 sequences are KGHSH and LQKENI. The CDR3 length is 15 residues. CDR3 sequence: CASSPREGSGNTIYF. As DNA, the CDR3 is TGTGCCAGCTCACCAAGGGAGGGGTCTGGAAACACCATATATTTT.

The chain employs TRBV5-1 and TRBJ2-2; D is possibly TRBD2 (6 bases). The CDR3 has 14 amino acids. Germline CDR1 SGHRS, CDR2 YFSETQ. With 0 bases removed from V and 3 bases from J, the gap between germline ends came to 6 bases. The CDR3 reads CASSLGDYTGELFF. CDR3 bases: TGCGCCAGCAGCTTGGGGGACTACACCGGGGAGCTGTTTTTT.

This clone occurred many times. This sample also contains other DNA sequences that code for the same CDR3. The rearrangement links TRBV11-2 to TRBJ1-2; possible D gene TRBD1, 6 bases. Germline lookup yields CDR1 SGHAT and CDR2 FQNNGV. This CDR3 region has 13 residues. V lost 5 bases and J lost 2, with 9 bases in between. CDR3 nucleotide sequence: TGTGCCAGCAGCCGGGGGCAGAACTATGGCTACACCTTC. This gives the protein CASSRGQNYGYTF. The full variable domain, in which reference TRBV11-2 and TRBJ1-2 provide the parts outside the CDR3, is EAGVAQSPRYKIIEKRQSVAFWCNPISGHATLYWYQQILGQGPKLLIQFQNNGVVDDSQLPKDRFSAERLKGVDSTLKIQPAKLEDSAVYLCASSRGQNYGYTFGSGTRLTVV.

The V and J genes are TRBV5-1 and TRBJ1-2, with D uncertain. V was pared by 0 bases and J by 8 bases, with 11 bases between. The CDR3 has 13 residues. The germline CDR1 and CDR2 sequences are SGHRS and YFSETQ. CDR3 in amino acids: CASSLDGTVGYTF. Written as DNA, the CDR3 is TGCGCCAGCAGCTTGGACGGTACTGTGGGCTACACCTTC.

The gene calls are TRBV4-1 and TRBJ2-7; 8 positions agree with TRBD1. Germline CDR1 is MGHRA and CDR2 is YSYEKL. There are 17 residues in the CDR3. V shed 2 bases and J 3 bases; nucleotides not matched to a gene: 12. The chain's CDR3 is CASSQRHSGQAYYEQYF. The CDR3, as DNA: TGCGCCAGCAGCCAAAGGCATTCGGGACAGGCGTACTACGAGCAGTACTTC.

In this sample, this clone turned up a few times. The chain couples TRBV20-1 to TRBJ2-1, with a weak D call TRBD1 (6 bases). Looked up from germline, CDR1 is DFQATT and CDR2 is SNEGSKA (reference sequence). The CDR3 loop spans 11 amino acids. This CDR3 reads CRPQGHTEQFF. CDR3 coding DNA: TGCAGACCTCAGGGGCACACTGAGCAGTTCTTC.

V usage is TRBV28 and J usage is TRBJ2-5; 8 bases are shared with TRBD1. With V trimmed by 6 bases and J by 1 base, 1 base remained unmatched. The CDR3 extends over 13 amino acids. Germline CDR1 MDHEN, CDR2 SYDVKM. CDR3 in DNA: TGTGCCAGCAGGACAGGGGCCCAAGAGACCCAGTACTTC. It translates to CASRTGAQETQYF. Using reference TRBV28 and TRBJ2-5 for the parts outside the CDR3, the full variable domain is DVKVTQSSRYLVKRTGEKVFLECVQDMDHENMFWYRQDPGLGLRLIYFSYDVKMKEKGDIPEGYSVSREKKERFSLILESASTNQTSMYLCASRTGAQETQYFGPGTRLLVL.

The CDR3 coding sequence is TGTGCCAGTAGTCAGACTAGCGGGAGGCCCAATGAGCAGTTCTTC. Its translation is CASSQTSGRPNEQFF. The chain carries TRBV19 and TRBJ2-1; 13 bases fit TRBD2. Germline CDR1 is LNHDA and CDR2 is SQIVND (reference sequence). The V and J ends lost 5 bases and 6 bases, in that order; junction bases with no gene match: 4. The CDR3 contains 15 residues.

The chain is built from TRBV6-6 and TRBJ2-5; 7 bases are a match to TRBD1. The CDR3 is 15 amino acids. After removal of 8 bases from V and 7 bases from J, the junction contained 16 bases not matched to a gene. CDR1 MNHNY and CDR2 SVGAGI come from the germline V gene (reference sequence). CDR3 bases: TGTGCCAGCTCCCCTTCCTCCCAGGGGGTAGGGACCCAGTACTTC. This gives the protein CASSPSSQGVGTQYF.

This clone showed up just a few times. The chain is built from TRBV9 and TRBJ1-1, with D possibly TRBD1 on 6 matching bases. Looked up from germline, CDR1 is SGDLS and CDR2 is YYNGEE. The CDR3 has 16 amino acids. The V end lost 3 bases, the J end lost 1 base, and 16 bases lay between the germline ends. CDR3: CASSARSGTPNTEAFF. CDR3 coding DNA: TGTGCCAGCAGCGCCCGCAGCGGGACACCGAACACTGAAGCTTTCTTT. Full variable domain (remainder filled in from reference TRBV9 and TRBJ1-1): DSGVTQTPKHLITATGQRVTLRCSPRSGDLSVYWYQQSLDQGLQFLIQYYNGEERAKGNILERFSAQQFPDLHSELNLSSLELGDSALYFCASSARSGTPNTEAFFGQGTRLTVV.

In the case of this clone: Other DNA sequences within the sample encode an identical CDR3. The chain couples TRBV29-1 to TRBJ1-4, with TRBD1 as a possible D gene (6 bases). Germline values: CDR1 SQVTM, CDR2 ANQGSEA. The CDR3 consists of 13 residues. V lost 6 bases and J 3 bases, leaving 11 bases between the germline ends. The CDR3 region is CSVSQGANEKLFF. In DNA form, the CDR3 reads TGCAGCGTATCACAGGGAGCTAATGAAAAACTGTTTTTT.

V is TRBV2 and J is TRBJ1-5, with a weak D call TRBD1 (6 bases). Germline loops: CDR1 SNHLY, CDR2 FYNNEI. This CDR3 contains 15 residues. Trimming left V 4 bases short and J 5 bases short, with 15 bases between. The CDR3 region has the DNA TGTGCCAGCAGTGTGGGGGGCCAAAGGGATCAGCCCCAGCATTTT. It codes for CASSVGGQRDQPQHF.

The chain has TRBV5-1 and TRBJ1-3; TRBD1 matches at 9 bases. J was trimmed by 2 bases and V by 5 bases; bases with no gene match: 2. This CDR3 is 14 amino acids long. Per germline, CDR1 SGHRS and CDR2 YFSETQ. CDR3 sequence (DNA): TGCGCCAGCAGGACAGGGGGAACTGGAAACACCATATATTTT. Its protein product is CASRTGGTGNTIYF.

V usage is TRBV19 and J usage is TRBJ2-1, with 9 bases that match TRBD1. Germline values: CDR1 LNHDA, CDR2 SQIVND (reference sequence). CDR3 length: 19 residues. V shed 0 bases and J 4 bases; nucleotides not matched to a gene: 13. The CDR3 DNA follows: TGTGCCAGTAGTATAGAGGGGACCCCGGGACAGGGTGTTTACAATGAGCAGTTCTTC. Its translation is CASSIEGTPGQGVYNEQFF.

V is TRBV19 and J is TRBJ2-7; D gene ambiguous. Germline V lookup: CDR1 LNHDA, CDR2 SQIVND (reference sequence). CDR3 size: 14 residues. V was trimmed by 3 bases and J by 3 bases, leaving 12 bases between them. CDR3 coding DNA: TGTGCCAGTAGTATTAGTCGGTTTAACTACGAGCAGTACTTC. Translation gives CASSISRFNYEQYF.

The chain links TRBV5-6 to TRBJ1-5; D uncertain. CDR3 size: 15 residues. CDR1 and CDR2 from the germline V gene are SGHDT and YYEEEE. Trimming left V 4 bases short and J 1 base short, with 12 bases between. The CDR3: CASSRWSRSNQPQHF. CDR3 DNA: TGTGCCAGCAGCCGGTGGAGTCGAAGCAATCAGCCCCAGCATTTT.

This clone has only a few counts. V gene TRBV4-2 combines with J gene TRBJ1-5; a possible D gene is TRBD1 (5 bases). The CDR3 contains 17 residues. Trimming left V 1 base short and J 0 bases short, with 13 bases between. The germline V gene encodes CDR1 LGHNA and CDR2 YNFKEQ. The CDR3 loop reads CASSQGGAAYSNQPQHF. The CDR3 nucleotides are TGTGCCAGCAGCCAAGGTGGGGCCGCCTATAGCAATCAGCCCCAGCATTTT.

The chain combines TRBV4-1 with TRBJ2-3, with 10 bases that match TRBD2. The CDR3 sequence is 20 residues long. V lost 4 bases and J lost 1; bases outside the gene matches: 17. Per germline, CDR1 MGHRA and CDR2 YSYEKL. The CDR3 DNA follows: TGCGCCAGCAGCCGAATCCCCCTAGCGGGAGCGGAGGGCGGCACAGATACGCAGTATTTT. The encoded protein is CASSRIPLAGAEGGTDTQYF.

V gene TRBV12-5 combines with J gene TRBJ2-3, with TRBD2 identical over 14 bases. The CDR3 has 15 residues. Germline CDR1 LGHNT, CDR2 FRNRAP. Unmatched junction bases numbered 4, after V lost 6 bases and J lost 5 bases. The CDR3 DNA sequence: TGTGCTAGTGGGGGGACTAGCGGGAGTATAGATACGCAGTATTTT. This translates into CASGGTSGSIDTQYF.

This clone appeared once. The chain carries TRBV28 and TRBJ2-7, with 7 bases matching TRBD1. Trimming took 2 bases from V and 3 from J; bases not matched to a gene: 7. Germline V gives CDR1 MDHEN, CDR2 SYDVKM. The CDR3 loop spans 15 amino acids. Here the CDR3 reads CASSLRGGPIYEQYF. In nucleotides, the CDR3 is TGTGCCAGCAGTTTAAGAGGGGGCCCCATCTACGAGCAGTACTTC. The full variable domain, completed using reference TRBV28 and TRBJ2-7, is DVKVTQSSRYLVKRTGEKVFLECVQDMDHENMFWYRQDPGLGLRLIYFSYDVKMKEKGDIPEGYSVSREKKERFSLILESASTNQTSMYLCASSLRGGPIYEQYFGPGTRLTVT.

The genes are TRBV18 and TRBJ2-5; unclear D gene. The CDR3 totals 17 residues. Germline-derived CDR1 and CDR2 are KGHSH and LQKENI. The V gene lost 2 bases and the J gene lost 0 bases, with 16 bases spanning the gap. The chain's CDR3 is CASSPKASFLYQETQYF. DNA for the CDR3: TGTGCCAGCTCACCAAAGGCTTCATTCCTGTACCAAGAGACCCAGTACTTC.

This clone was seen once. The V gene is TRBV7-6, the J gene TRBJ2-1; 11 nucleotides align to TRBD2. The J segment lost 10 bases and the V segment lost 5 bases, leaving 13 bases of the junction unmatched. Germline V CDR1 and CDR2: SGHVS, FNYEAQ. The CDR3 has 16 residues. This CDR3 is CASSQSSGRATGEQFF. CDR3 DNA: TGTGCCAGCAGCCAAAGTAGCGGGAGGGCGACGGGAGAGCAGTTCTTC.

Here the CDR3 reads CASSPGQPSYEQYF. CDR3 coding DNA: TGCGCCAGCAGCCCCGGACAGCCCTCCTACGAGCAGTACTTC. The rearrangement links TRBV5-1 to TRBJ2-7, with a tentative D call TRBD1 (6 bases). CDR1 and CDR2 from the germline V gene are SGHRS and YFSETQ. V shed 4 bases and J shed 0 bases, with 11 bases lying between them. There are 14 residues in the CDR3.

This chain links TRBV2 with TRBJ2-7; 8 nucleotides line up with TRBD1. Germline values: CDR1 SNHLY, CDR2 FYNNEI. There are 15 residues in the CDR3. The junction had 9 bases not matched to a gene; V was cut back by 7 bases and J by 1 base. In nucleotides, the CDR3 is TGTGCCAGCATTTGGGACAGGTCTGTTTCCTACGAGCAGTACTTC. It is translated as CASIWDRSVSYEQYF.

The chain recombines TRBV29-1 with TRBJ2-1, with a possible D match to TRBD2 (5 bases). Germline lookup yields CDR1 SQVTM and CDR2 ANQGSEA. V was cut by 7 bases and J by 10 bases, with 23 bases left in between. This CDR3 is built from 14 residues. CDR3 nucleotide sequence: TGCAGCGCCCCCCACGGGGTAGGGATGGGGGAGCAGTTCTTC. Amino acid sequence: CSAPHGVGMGEQFF.

The chain links TRBV28 to TRBJ2-7; D might be TRBD1 or TRBD2, each matching 5 bases. Trimming removed 3 bases at V and 0 bases at J, with 12 bases between. The CDR3 sequence is 15 residues long. Germline V CDR1 and CDR2: MDHEN, SYDVKM. The DNA of the CDR3 is TGTGCCAGCAGTTTGTGGGACGAATCCTCCTACGAGCAGTACTTC. Protein product: CASSLWDESSYEQYF.